This is a list of T cell receptor beta chains from one sample in a study of T-cell reconstitution after alpha-beta-depleted transplantation in children. TCRdb re-called the PCR reads through MiXCR, storing one row per CDR3 protein. The sample has hundreds of thousands of distinct CDR3 sequences, under 15% seen once. This specimen was PBMCs, taken before TCRalphabeta/CD19-depleted stem cell transplant. The receptor source for this set is a girl aged 2 to 9 with congenital amegakaryocytic thrombocytopenia, due to receive a stem cell transplant. CDR3s leave out the opening cysteine and the closing phenylalanine or tryptophan. A D gene is named only where the DNA matches it firmly. Not all rows give a size; the values are once, few, many and, for expanded clones, a class.

TRBJ2-5 many TRBV12-3/TRBV12-4 NA ASSIPGGFFQETQY
TRBJ2-3 many TRBV18 NA ASFTPDTQY
TRBJ1-1 NA TRBV5-1 NA ASSLAADNTEAF
TRBJ2-2 many TRBV7-6 NA ASSPGNTGELF
TRBJ2-5 NA TRBV5-1 TRBD2 ASRPSGGAGTQY
TRBJ2-1 few TRBV18 NA ASSPERDNEQF
TRBJ2-2 few TRBV7-7 TRBD1 ASSKDRDTGELF
TRBJ1-5 many TRBV20-1 NA SAKTDSNQPQH
TRBJ2-1 few TRBV5-1 NA ASTGTRINNEQF
TRBJ2-5 many TRBV5-1 TRBD1 ASSFRGWNQETQY
TRBJ2-7 NA TRBV5-1 NA ASSLVTSHEQY
TRBJ2-7 many TRBV12-3/TRBV12-4 NA ASRGDISYEQY
TRBJ1-4 NA TRBV7-9 NA ASSLHRVRTTNEKLF
TRBJ2-2 many TRBV10-3 TRBD2 AISGGPSTSGHTGELF
TRBJ2-7 few TRBV7-9 NA ASSPPHSSYEQY
TRBJ1-1 few TRBV29-1 TRBD1 SVEGQSPEAF
TRBJ1-1 many TRBV28 TRBD1 ASSLTGRTEAF
TRBJ2-7 many TRBV28 TRBD1 ASSFSLRTGSYEQY
TRBJ2-7 NA TRBV20-1 TRBD2 SARGSGSVYEQY
TRBJ2-1 NA TRBV14 TRBD2 ASTLIAGGPNEQF
TRBJ2-3 many TRBV5-1 TRBD1 ASSLVTGLGTDTQY
TRBJ2-1 many TRBV29-1 TRBD2 SGEREHEQF
TRBJ1-2 many TRBV12-3/TRBV12-4 NA ASSLRWANYGYT
TRBJ2-7 many TRBV7-9 TRBD2 ASRGTSPSYEQY
TRBJ2-1 NA TRBV20-1 NA SARAAGTINEQF
TRBJ2-7 many TRBV29-1 NA SVEGRGGVPYEQY
TRBJ2-3 NA TRBV6-2/TRBV6-3 NA ASMNTDTQY
TRBJ1-2 NA TRBV7-9 NA ASSLEGENYGYT
TRBJ2-3 NA TRBV7-6 TRBD2 ASSLLAAYYTSTDTQY
TRBJ1-6 NA TRBV7-9 NA ASSLSLNSPLH
TRBJ2-3 few TRBV29-1 NA SVVDGTTDTQY
TRBJ2-1 many TRBV29-1 NA SVLRSQYNEQF
TRBJ2-7 many TRBV5-6 NA ASTSSGHFYEQY
TRBJ2-3 many TRBV6-6 TRBD2 ASSYSRLGTSGPHKSPDTQY
TRBJ2-1 many TRBV20-1 NA SAKGPVLGNEQF
TRBJ2-5 few TRBV5-1 TRBD2 ASSVWTSGDKETQY
TRBJ2-1 NA TRBV5-6 TRBD2 ASSLTSGRAKVF
TRBJ1-6 few TRBV20-1 NA SASRKVGSPLH
TRBJ1-2 NA TRBV5-1 NA ASSFQGSVGQIYGYT